The next 18 T cell receptor beta chains were all read from a single sample in a study of T-cell memory formation after mild COVID-19. TCRdb redid the calling of the 5' RACE reads with MiXCR, one entry per CDR3 protein. The repertoire holds 450,000 to 700,000 distinct CDR3 sequences, 15% to 20% seen once, with around 12% in the top ten. Source material: PBMCs or a T cell subset sorted from them (not recorded which). The receptors come from an adult woman who had mild COVID-19 (a few samples of this study predate the infection). Cell type and time point are not known.

This clonotype was observed a few times. The J gene is TRBJ2-2, the V gene TRBV7-3; maybe TRBD2 (7 bases). The germline CDR1 and CDR2 sequences are SGHTA and FQGTGA. The CDR3 has 15 residues. Trimming removed 1 base at V and 6 bases at J, with 12 bases between. The CDR3 DNA follows: TGTGCCAGCAGCTTAAGAGGGGGGGCAGCCGGGGAGCTGTTTTTT. It codes for CASSLRGGAAGELFF.

This rearrangement joins TRBV5-1 to TRBJ2-1; a possible D gene is TRBD2 (7 bases). The CDR3 is 16 amino acids. Trimming shortened V by 2 bases and J by 2 bases, and 14 bases separated the two germline ends. The germline V gene encodes CDR1 SGHRS and CDR2 YFSETQ. The CDR3 is CASSFWGGGAYNEQFF. The CDR3 DNA is TGCGCCAGCAGCTTTTGGGGGGGGGGCGCCTACAATGAGCAGTTCTTC.

This clonotype was seen only a few times. This chain joins TRBV9 and TRBJ1-1, with a possible D match to TRBD1 (6 bases). CDR3 size: 17 residues. Trimming stripped 5 bases from V and 2 bases from J, with 22 bases between. From germline, CDR1 is SGDLS and CDR2 YYNGEE. The DNA for the CDR3 is TGTGCCAGCAGTGACAGGTCGACGTGGTCCGGAAACACTGAAGCTTTCTTT. It yields the protein CASSDRSTWSGNTEAFF. The whole variable domain, remainder taken from reference TRBV9 and TRBJ1-1, is DSGVTQTPKHLITATGQRVTLRCSPRSGDLSVYWYQQSLDQGLQFLIQYYNGEERAKGNILERFSAQQFPDLHSELNLSSLELGDSALYFCASSDRSTWSGNTEAFFGQGTRLTVV.

This clonotype has just a few counts. V is TRBV6-5 and J is TRBJ2-2; D may be TRBD2 (5 bases). Germline CDR1 reads MNHEY; CDR2 reads SVGAGI. V gave up 3 bases and J gave up 7 bases, with 15 bases separating them. CDR3 length: 15 amino acids. The CDR3 DNA is TGTGCCAGCAGTTATTCAAGGCCCGGGGACGGGGAGCTGTTTTTT. Residues: CASSYSRPGDGELFF.

This clonotype was found a few times. J is TRBJ2-7 and V is TRBV3-1, with D tentatively TRBD1 (5 bases). Germline CDR1 is LGHDT and CDR2 is YNNKEL (reference sequence). The CDR3 contains 14 residues. The V end was cut by 1 base, the J end by 3 bases, with 10 bases between. The CDR3 loop reads CASSQGQPYYEQYF. CDR3 in DNA: TGTGCCAGCAGCCAAGGACAGCCCTACTACGAGCAGTACTTC.

This clonotype was detected ten times or more. The chain recombines TRBV5-1 with TRBJ2-5; TRBD2 might be the D (6 bases). This CDR3 comprises 14 residues. Germline V gene data show CDR1 as SGHRS and CDR2 as YFSETQ. Deletions cut 0 bases from V and 2 bases from J, with 8 bases between. CDR3: CASSLVADQETQYF. The CDR3 DNA sequence: TGCGCCAGCAGCTTGGTAGCGGATCAAGAGACCCAGTACTTC.

This clonotype has just a few counts. This chain uses TRBV29-1 with TRBJ2-1; 12 bases agree with TRBD2. CDR1 is SQVTM and CDR2 is ANQGSEA in the germline V gene. This CDR3 is 16 amino acids long. J gave up 7 bases and V 4 bases, and 11 bases lay outside the gene matches. The DNA for the CDR3 is TGCAGCGTTGCCTCGGGACTAGCGGGCGAGTTGAATGAGCAGTTCTTC. This gives the protein CSVASGLAGELNEQFF.

The genes are TRBV20-1 and TRBJ2-1, with D perhaps TRBD2 (6 bases). Trimming stripped 5 bases from V and 2 bases from J, with 16 bases between. The CDR3 spans 15 residues. Germline lookup yields CDR1 DFQATT and CDR2 SNEGSKA (reference sequence). As DNA, the CDR3 is TGCAGTGCTCCCCGCCCGGGAGTAGCCTACAATGAGCAGTTCTTC. Translated: CSAPRPGVAYNEQFF.

The table lists this clonotype with a few counts. The chain combines TRBV12-3 or TRBV12-4 with TRBJ2-3, with D tentatively TRBD2 (6 bases). This CDR3 is 15 amino acids long. Trimming pared 7 bases from V and 0 bases from J, leaving 14 bases between. The CDR3 is CASTAGQTSTDTQYF. The CDR3 DNA reads TGTGCCAGCACCGCGGGGCAAACTAGCACAGATACGCAGTATTTT.

This clonotype was recorded many times. The rearrangement joins TRBV29-1 to TRBJ2-7, with TRBD1 identical over 9 bases. V dropped 6 bases and J dropped 4; count of bases not matched to a gene: 4. The CDR3 sequence is 12 residues long. CDR1 and CDR2 (germline): SQVTM, ANQGSEA. The CDR3 DNA sequence: TGCAGCGTGGAGGACAGGGGATACGAGCAGTACTTC. Encoded protein: CSVEDRGYEQYF.

This clonotype was seen at least ten times. The chain recombines TRBV9 with TRBJ2-7; 12 bases map to TRBD2. The CDR3 is 16 residues long. After removal of 3 bases from V and 4 bases from J, the junction contained 8 bases not matched to a gene. The V gene's germline CDR1 is SGDLS and CDR2 YYNGEE. CDR3 residues: CASSATGTSGPYEQYF. The CDR3 DNA reads TGTGCCAGCAGCGCGACCGGGACTAGCGGGCCATACGAGCAGTACTTC.

This clonotype was recorded a few times. J is TRBJ1-1 and V is TRBV18; D call uncertain. In germline, CDR1 is KGHSH, CDR2 LQKENI. This CDR3 is built from 14 residues. Trimming took off 6 bases at V and 7 bases at J, with 18 bases between the two ends. The CDR3 region is CASSPYTVVLEAFF. CDR3 bases: TGTGCCAGCTCTCCTTATACAGTGGTCCTTGAAGCTTTCTTT.

The chain joins TRBV7-2 to TRBJ2-1; perhaps TRBD2 as D (7 bases). V was pared by 5 bases and J by 1 base, with 18 bases between. The V gene's germline CDR1 is SGHTA and CDR2 FQGNSA. The length of the CDR3 is 17 residues. The CDR3 loop is CASSPGGGRGSYNEQFF. CDR3 in DNA: TGTGCCAGCAGCCCCGGGGGCGGGAGAGGATCCTACAATGAGCAGTTCTTC.

The chain has TRBV6-2 or TRBV6-3 and TRBJ1-5; 7 bases map to TRBD1. The CDR3 length is 14 residues. Unmatched junction bases numbered 4, after V lost 3 bases and J lost 5 bases. Germline-derived CDR1 and CDR2 are MNHEY and SVGEGT. The chain's CDR3 is CASSYDREHQPQHF. CDR3 DNA: TGTGCCAGCAGTTATGACAGGGAACATCAGCCCCAGCATTTT.

This clonotype has a handful of counts. This sequence joins TRBV29-1 and TRBJ2-3, with D perhaps being TRBD1 or TRBD2 (5 bases each). The CDR3 has 15 amino acids. The ends were cut back, 7 bases at V and 6 bases at J, with 23 bases in the middle. In germline, CDR1 is SQVTM, CDR2 ANQGSEA. CDR3 loop: CSGGRRGIIDDTQYF. The CDR3 DNA reads TGCAGCGGGGGCCGACGGGGCATAATTGACGATACGCAGTATTTT.

This clonotype was counted between two and nine times. The chain has TRBV5-1 and TRBJ1-1; D not resolved. This CDR3 spans 13 amino acids. Trimming took off 4 bases at V and 0 bases at J, with 7 bases between the two ends. CDR1 is SGHRS and CDR2 is YFSETQ in the germline V gene. The CDR3 sequence: CASSVNLNTEAFF. In DNA, the CDR3 is TGCGCCAGCAGCGTCAACCTGAACACTGAAGCTTTCTTT.

The chain is built from TRBV29-1 and TRBJ1-2; D gene unclear. V lost 1 base and J 1 base, leaving 10 bases between the germline ends. This CDR3 is built from 14 residues. The germline gives CDR1 SQVTM, CDR2 ANQGSEA. CDR3 DNA sequence: TGCAGCGTTGAAGTGGCAGACGTTAACTATGGCTACACCTTC. This codes for CSVEVADVNYGYTF.

The chain is built from TRBV12-3 or TRBV12-4 and TRBJ1-2; tentatively, D is TRBD1 (6 bases). The CDR3 has 14 amino acids. The ends were cut back, 6 bases at V and 7 bases at J, with 18 bases in the middle. The CDR3 loop reads CASRNAGGAGGYTF. CDR3 sequence (DNA): TGTGCCAGCAGGAATGCCGGGGGGGCTGGTGGCTACACCTTC.